The entry below gives a single TCR beta chain sequence along with its context. From mRNA, alpha and beta CDR3 regions were amplified using semiquantitative ARM-PCR. Tagged nested gene-specific primers were used first, then communal superprimers amplified exponentially. TCRdb reprocessed the multiplex PCR reads via MiXCR and lists one record per CDR3 protein. This table holds over 13,000 distinct CDR3 sequences, around 62% found once. These data come from a study of relationships among human T cell subsets. The germline CDR1 and CDR2 sequences are MNHEY and SMNVEV (reference sequence). V was trimmed by 0 bases and J by 0 bases, leaving 12 bases between them. This CDR3 contains 16 residues.

The chain combines TRBV27 with TRBJ2-7, with unresolved D. The specimen sequenced was total T cells sorted from blood. This receptor was taken from a man aged 35-49 years in good health. CDR3 sequence (DNA): TGTGCCAGCAGTTTATCTCCGGGCCTCAGCTCCTACGAGCAGTACTTC. This translates into CASSLSPGLSSYEQYF.